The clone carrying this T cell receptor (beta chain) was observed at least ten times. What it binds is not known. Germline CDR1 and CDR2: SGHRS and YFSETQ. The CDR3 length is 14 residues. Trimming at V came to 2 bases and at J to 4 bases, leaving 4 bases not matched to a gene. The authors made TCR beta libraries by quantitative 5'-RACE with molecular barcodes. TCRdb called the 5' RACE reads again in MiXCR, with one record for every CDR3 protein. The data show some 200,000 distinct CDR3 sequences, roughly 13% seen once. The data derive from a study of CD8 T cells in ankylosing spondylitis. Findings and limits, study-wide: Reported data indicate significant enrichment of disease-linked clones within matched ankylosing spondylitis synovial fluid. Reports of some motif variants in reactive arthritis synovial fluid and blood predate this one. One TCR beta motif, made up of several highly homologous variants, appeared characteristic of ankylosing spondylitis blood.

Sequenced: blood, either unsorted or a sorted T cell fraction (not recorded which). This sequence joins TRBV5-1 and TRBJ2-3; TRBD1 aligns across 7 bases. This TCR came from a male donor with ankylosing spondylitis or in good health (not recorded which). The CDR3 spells CASSFGQGADTQYF. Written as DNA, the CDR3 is TGCGCCAGCAGCTTCGGGCAGGGGGCAGATACGCAGTATTTT.